This entry concerns a single TCR beta chain. This sample is part of a study of T cell changes during pregnancy in multiple sclerosis. Libraries were prepared by immunoSEQ multiplex PCR; TCRdb keeps only in-frame clonotypes and omits some of them. Of approximately 58,000 clones in the sample, 92% were seen once. The J segment lost 6 bases and the V segment lost 6 bases, leaving 4 bases of the junction unmatched. The CDR3 spans 13 residues. CDR1 is MGHRA, CDR2 YSYEKL, per germline. The material was peripheral blood, obtained in the second trimester of pregnancy. This clonotype originated in a female donor with multiple sclerosis, enrolled in a pregnancy study. The J gene is TRBJ2-1, the V gene TRBV4-1; 8 nucleotides line up with TRBD1. The CDR3, as DNA: TGCGCCAGCAGGCAGACAGGGGCCAATGAGCAGTTCTTC. Protein sequence: CASRQTGANEQFF.